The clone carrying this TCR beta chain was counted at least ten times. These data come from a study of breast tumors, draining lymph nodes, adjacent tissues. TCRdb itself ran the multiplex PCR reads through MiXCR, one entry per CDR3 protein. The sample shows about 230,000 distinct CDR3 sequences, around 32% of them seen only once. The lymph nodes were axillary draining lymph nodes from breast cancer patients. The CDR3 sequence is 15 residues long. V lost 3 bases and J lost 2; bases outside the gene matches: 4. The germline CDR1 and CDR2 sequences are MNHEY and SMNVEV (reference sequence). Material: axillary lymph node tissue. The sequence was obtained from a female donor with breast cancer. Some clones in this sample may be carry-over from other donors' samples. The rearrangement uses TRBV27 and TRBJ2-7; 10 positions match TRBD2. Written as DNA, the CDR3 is TGTGCCAGCAGTTTTGGGCTAGCGGGAGCCTACGAGCAGTACTTC. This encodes CASSFGLAGAYEQYF.